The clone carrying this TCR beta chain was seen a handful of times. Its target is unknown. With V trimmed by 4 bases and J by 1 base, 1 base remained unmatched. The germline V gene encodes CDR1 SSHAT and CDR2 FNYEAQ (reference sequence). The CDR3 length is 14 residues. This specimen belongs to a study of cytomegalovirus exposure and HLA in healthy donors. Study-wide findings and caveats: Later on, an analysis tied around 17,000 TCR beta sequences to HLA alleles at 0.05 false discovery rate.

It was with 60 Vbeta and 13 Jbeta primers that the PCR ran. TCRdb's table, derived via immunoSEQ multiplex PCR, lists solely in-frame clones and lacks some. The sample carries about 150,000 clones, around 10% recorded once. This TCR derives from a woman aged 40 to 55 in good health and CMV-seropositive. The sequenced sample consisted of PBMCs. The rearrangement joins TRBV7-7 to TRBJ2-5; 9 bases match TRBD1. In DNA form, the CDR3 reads TGTGCCAGCAGCTCGGGACAGGGCCAAGAGACCCAGTACTTC. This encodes CASSSGQGQETQYF.